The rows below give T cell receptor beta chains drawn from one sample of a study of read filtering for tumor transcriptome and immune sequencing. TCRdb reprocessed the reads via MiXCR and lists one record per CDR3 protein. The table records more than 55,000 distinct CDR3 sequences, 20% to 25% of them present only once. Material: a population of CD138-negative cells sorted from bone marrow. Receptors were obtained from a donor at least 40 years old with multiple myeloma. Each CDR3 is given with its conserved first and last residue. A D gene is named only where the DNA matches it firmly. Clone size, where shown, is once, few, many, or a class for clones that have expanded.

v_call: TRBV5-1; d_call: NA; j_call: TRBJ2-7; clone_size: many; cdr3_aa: CASSLEVVSSYEQYF; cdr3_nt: TGCGCCAGCAGCTTGGAGGTCGTTAGCTCCTACGAGCAGTACTTC
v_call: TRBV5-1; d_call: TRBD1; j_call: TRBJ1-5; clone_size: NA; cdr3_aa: CVSSWGTGGNQPQHF; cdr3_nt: TGCGTCAGCAGCTGGGGGACAGGGGGCAATCAGCCCCAGCATTTT
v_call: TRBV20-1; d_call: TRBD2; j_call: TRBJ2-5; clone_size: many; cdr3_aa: CSFTSGVYQETQYF; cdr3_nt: TGCAGTTTTACTAGCGGAGTTTATCAAGAGACCCAGTACTTC
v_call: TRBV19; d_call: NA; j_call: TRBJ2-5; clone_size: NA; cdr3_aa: CASSIVSGETQYF; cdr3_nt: TGTGCCAGTAGTATAGTCTCGGGAGAGACCCAGTACTTC
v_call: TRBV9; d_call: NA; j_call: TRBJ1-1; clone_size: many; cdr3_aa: CASSASGTMNTEAFF; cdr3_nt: TGTGCCAGCAGCGCCTCCGGGACAATGAACACTGAAGCTTTCTTT
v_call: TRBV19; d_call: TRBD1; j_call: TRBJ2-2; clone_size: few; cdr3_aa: CASSPLDRDTGELFF; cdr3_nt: TGTGCCAGTAGTCCCTTAGACAGGGACACCGGGGAGCTGTTTTTT
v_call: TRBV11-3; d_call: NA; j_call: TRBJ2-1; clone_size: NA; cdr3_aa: CASSLGGDDGQFF; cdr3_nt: TGTGCCAGCAGCTTAGGGGGGGACGATGGGCAGTTCTTC
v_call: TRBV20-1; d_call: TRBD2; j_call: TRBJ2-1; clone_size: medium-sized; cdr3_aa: CTPLRTSGNEQFF; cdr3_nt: TGCACCCCTCTCCGGACTAGTGGTAATGAGCAGTTCTTC
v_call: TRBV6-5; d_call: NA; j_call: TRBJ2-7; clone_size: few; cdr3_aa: CASSSGGPYEQYF; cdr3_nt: TGTGCCAGCAGTTCCGGGGGCCCCTACGAGCAGTACTTC
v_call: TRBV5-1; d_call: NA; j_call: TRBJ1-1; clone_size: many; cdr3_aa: CASSLGGTANTEAFF; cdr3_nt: TGCGCCAGCAGCTTGGGAGGGACCGCGAACACTGAAGCTTTCTTT
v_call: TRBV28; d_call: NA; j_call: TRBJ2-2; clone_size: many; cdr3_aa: CASKEGAPNTGELFF; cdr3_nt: TGTGCCAGCAAGGAAGGGGCTCCGAACACCGGGGAGCTGTTTTTT
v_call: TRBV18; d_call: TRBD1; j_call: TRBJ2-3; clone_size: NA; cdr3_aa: CASSIRDRGTDTQYF; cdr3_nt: TGTGCCAGCTCGATCCGGGACAGGGGCACAGATACGCAGTATTTT
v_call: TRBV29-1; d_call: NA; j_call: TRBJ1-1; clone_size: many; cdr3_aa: CSVAGRMNTEAFF; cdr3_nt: TGCAGCGTGGCCGGGAGAATGAACACTGAAGCTTTCTTT
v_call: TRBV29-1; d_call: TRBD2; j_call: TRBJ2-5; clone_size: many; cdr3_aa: CSVELGGLAGSQETQYF; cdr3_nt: TGCAGCGTTGAGCTGGGAGGACTAGCGGGAAGTCAGGAGACCCAGTACTTC
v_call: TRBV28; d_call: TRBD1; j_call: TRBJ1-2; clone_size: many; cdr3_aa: CATEEKDRAGYTF; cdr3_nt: TGTGCCACCGAGGAGAAGGACAGGGCTGGCTACACCTTC
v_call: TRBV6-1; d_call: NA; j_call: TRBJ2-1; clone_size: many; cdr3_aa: CASSEQGSYSDEQFF; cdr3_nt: TGTGCCAGCAGTGAGCAGGGGAGCTATAGCGATGAGCAGTTCTTC
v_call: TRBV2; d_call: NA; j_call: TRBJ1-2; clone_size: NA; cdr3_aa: CASSEDIGSREGYTF; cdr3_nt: TGTGCCAGCAGTGAAGATATTGGCAGCCGGGAAGGCTACACCTTC
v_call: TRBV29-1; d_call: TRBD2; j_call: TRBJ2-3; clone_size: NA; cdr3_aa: CSVETGGSRDTQYF; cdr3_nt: TGCAGCGTTGAAACGGGAGGGTCAAGAGATACGCAGTATTTT